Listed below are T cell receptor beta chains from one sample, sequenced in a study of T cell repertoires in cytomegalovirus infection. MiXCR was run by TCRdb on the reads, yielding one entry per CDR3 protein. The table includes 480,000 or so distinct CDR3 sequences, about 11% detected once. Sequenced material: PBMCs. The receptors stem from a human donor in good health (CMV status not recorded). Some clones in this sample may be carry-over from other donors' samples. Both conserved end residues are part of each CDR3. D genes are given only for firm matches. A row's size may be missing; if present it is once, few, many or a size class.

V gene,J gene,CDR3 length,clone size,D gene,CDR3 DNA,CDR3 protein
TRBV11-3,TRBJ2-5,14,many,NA,TGTGCCAGCAGTGGGAAAGGCAACCAAGAGACCCAGTACTTC,CASSGKGNQETQYF
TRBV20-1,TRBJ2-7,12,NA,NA,TGCAGTGCTATGTGGCAGGGAGGTGAGCAGTACTTC,CSAMWQGGEQYF
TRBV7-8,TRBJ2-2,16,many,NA,TGTGCCAGCAGCGGACGTAATGGCCGGAACACCGGGGAGCTGTTTTTT,CASSGRNGRNTGELFF
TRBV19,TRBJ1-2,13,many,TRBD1,TGTGCCAGTCACAAGGAGACAGGGCCTGGCTACACCTTC,CASHKETGPGYTF
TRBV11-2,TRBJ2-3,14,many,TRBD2,TGTGCCAGCAGCCCCGGGACTAGCGGGAGTACGCAGTATTTT,CASSPGTSGSTQYF
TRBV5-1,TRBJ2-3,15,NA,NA,TGCGCCAGCTACCGGGCTTCTCCCCTCACAGATACGCAGTATTTT,CASYRASPLTDTQYF
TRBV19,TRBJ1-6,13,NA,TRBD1,TGTGCCAGTAACAGGGGGGATGATTCACCCCTCCACTTT,CASNRGDDSPLHF
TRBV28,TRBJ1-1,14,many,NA,TGTGCCAGCAGTTTTACACAGGGCGACACTGAAGCTTTCTTT,CASSFTQGDTEAFF
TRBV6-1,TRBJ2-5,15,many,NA,TGTGCCAGCAGTTTTGGAGGACTACCCCAAGAGACCCAGTACTTC,CASSFGGLPQETQYF
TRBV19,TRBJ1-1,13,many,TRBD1,TGTGCCAGTAGTCAGGGGGCAGGGACTGAAGCTTTCTTT,CASSQGAGTEAFF
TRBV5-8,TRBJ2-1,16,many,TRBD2,TGTGCCAGCCCAAATAGGGCTAGCGGCGTCTACAATGAGCAGTTCTTC,CASPNRASGVYNEQFF
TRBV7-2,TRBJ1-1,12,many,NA,TGTGCCAGCAGCTGGGGCGGGGCTGAAGCTTTCTTT,CASSWGGAEAFF
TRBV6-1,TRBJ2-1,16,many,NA,TGTGCCAGCACCAATACCGGGGTCGGCTCCTACAATGAGCAGTTCTTC,CASTNTGVGSYNEQFF
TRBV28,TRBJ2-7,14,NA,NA,TGTGCCAGCAGCCACCCACAGACCCGCTACGAGCAGTACTTC,CASSHPQTRYEQYF
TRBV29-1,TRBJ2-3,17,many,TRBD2,TGCAGCGTTGAAGGGGCTAGCGGGAGTTTCAAGGCAGATACGCAGTATTTT,CSVEGASGSFKADTQYF
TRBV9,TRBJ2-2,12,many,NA,TGTGCCAGCAGCTCCCTGACCGGGGAGCTGTTTTTT,CASSSLTGELFF
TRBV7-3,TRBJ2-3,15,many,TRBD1,TGTGCCAGCAGCCTGCCGGGACAGGTTACAGATACGCAGTATTTT,CASSLPGQVTDTQYF
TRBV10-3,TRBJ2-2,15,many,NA,TGTGCCATCAGTGACGATGGACCTTCGATCGGGGAGCTGTTTTTT,CAISDDGPSIGELFF
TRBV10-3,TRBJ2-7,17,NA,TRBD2,TGTGCCATCAGTGAGTCCCCCCCGGGAGGGACAATCTACGAGCAGTACTTC,CAISESPPGGTIYEQYF
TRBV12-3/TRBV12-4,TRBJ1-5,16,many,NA,TGTGCCAGCAGTCCCTCGGGGGCGAGGAGCAATCAGCCCCAGCATTTT,CASSPSGARSNQPQHF
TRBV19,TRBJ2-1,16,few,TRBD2,TGTGCCAGTAGTATGTCGGGGGGGGCCCCCTACAATGAGCAGTTCTTC,CASSMSGGAPYNEQFF
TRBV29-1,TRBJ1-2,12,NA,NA,TGCAGCGTTGGGGGGGTGAGCTATGGCTACACCTTC,CSVGGVSYGYTF
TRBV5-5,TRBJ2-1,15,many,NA,TGTGCCAGCAGCTTCGGACCCCAGGGTAGGAATGAGCAGTTCTTC,CASSFGPQGRNEQFF
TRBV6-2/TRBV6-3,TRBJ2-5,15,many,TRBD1,TGTGCCAGCAGCAATGACAGGGGGCGCGCGGAGACCCAGTACTTC,CASSNDRGRAETQYF
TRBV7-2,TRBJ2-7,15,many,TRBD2,TGTGCCAGCAGCTTTGCACTAGCGGCAACCTACGAGCAGTACTTC,CASSFALAATYEQYF
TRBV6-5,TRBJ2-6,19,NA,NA,TGTGCCAGCAGTTACTCACCGCCTACTAGTTTCACTGGGGCCAACGTCCTGACTTTC,CASSYSPPTSFTGANVLTF
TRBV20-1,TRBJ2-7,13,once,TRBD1,TGCAGTGCCCAGACAGGGGGCCCCGCCGAGCAGTACTTC,CSAQTGGPAEQYF
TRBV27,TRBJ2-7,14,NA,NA,TGTGCCAGCAGTACAAAACGGACGCCCGCCGAGCAGTACTTC,CASSTKRTPAEQYF
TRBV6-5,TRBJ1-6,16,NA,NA,TGTGCCAGCAGTTACTATTTCGAACAGAGGGGTTCACCCCTCCACTTT,CASSYYFEQRGSPLHF
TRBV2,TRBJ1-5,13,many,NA,TGTGCCAGCAGGTTCTCTAGCAATCAGCCCCAGCATTTT,CASRFSSNQPQHF
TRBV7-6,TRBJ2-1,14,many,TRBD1,TGTGCCAGCAGCGCACAGGGGAACTACAATGAGCAGTTCTTC,CASSAQGNYNEQFF
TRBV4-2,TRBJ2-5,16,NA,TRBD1,TGTGCCAGCAGCCAAGATCGCGCCAGGGGGCTGGAGACCCAGTACTTC,CASSQDRARGLETQYF
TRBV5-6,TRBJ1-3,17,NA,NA,TGTGCCAGCAGCCTTCCTGGACAGCATCTCTCTGGAAACACCATATATTTT,CASSLPGQHLSGNTIYF
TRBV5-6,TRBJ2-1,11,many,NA,TGTGCCAGCAGTTGGGGCGATGAGCAGTTCTTC,CASSWGDEQFF
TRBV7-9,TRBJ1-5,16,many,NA,TGTGCCAGCAGCTTAGTCAGGGGTGTTGGCAATCAGCCCCAGCATTTT,CASSLVRGVGNQPQHF
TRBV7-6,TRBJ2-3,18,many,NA,TGTGCCAGCAGCTTACAGCCCCCCAGGGACTCAGGCACAGATACGCAGTATTTT,CASSLQPPRDSGTDTQYF
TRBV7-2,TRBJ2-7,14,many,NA,TGTGCCAGCAGCTTAGGGCCATCTCCCAACGAGCAGTACTTC,CASSLGPSPNEQYF
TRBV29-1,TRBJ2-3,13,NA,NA,TGCAGCGTTGAAGGGCAGACAGTCGGAGGGCAGTATTTT,CSVEGQTVGGQYF
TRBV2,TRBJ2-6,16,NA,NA,TGTGCCAGCAGTGCATATCAGGGTGCGCGGGCCAACGTCCTGACTTTC,CASSAYQGARANVLTF
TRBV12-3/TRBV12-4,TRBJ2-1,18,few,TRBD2,TGTGCCAGCAATCCTGGTGCTAGCGGGGGCCGATGGAACAATGAGCAGTTCTTC,CASNPGASGGRWNNEQFF
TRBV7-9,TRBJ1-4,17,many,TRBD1,TGTGCCAGCAGCGCAAAAACTCCCGGGACAGTACTTGAAAAACTGTTTTTT,CASSAKTPGTVLEKLFF
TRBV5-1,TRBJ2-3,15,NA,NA,TGCGCCAGCAGCTTGGAAGGGGGAGGCTCAGATACGCAGTATTTT,CASSLEGGGSDTQYF
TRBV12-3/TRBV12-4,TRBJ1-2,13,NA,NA,TGTGCCAGCAGTTTCTCAGGGGAGACTGGCTACACCTTC,CASSFSGETGYTF
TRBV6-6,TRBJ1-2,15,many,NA,TGTGCCAGCAGTTACGGTACCAGGGTGGACTATGGCTACACCTTC,CASSYGTRVDYGYTF
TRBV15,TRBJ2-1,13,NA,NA,TGTGCCACCAGCGGGTATATGAACAATGAGCAGTTCTTC,CATSGYMNNEQFF
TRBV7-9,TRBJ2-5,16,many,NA,TGTGCCAGCAGCTTTCCCAGGGGAAGGAGTGAAGAGACCCAGTACTTC,CASSFPRGRSEETQYF
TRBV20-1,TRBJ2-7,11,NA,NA,TGCAGTGCTAGACCCGGTTACGAGCAGTACTTC,CSARPGYEQYF
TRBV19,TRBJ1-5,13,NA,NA,TGTGCCAGTCTACAGGGATATGATCAGCCCCAGCATTTT,CASLQGYDQPQHF
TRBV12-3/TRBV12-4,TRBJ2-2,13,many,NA,TGTGCCAGCAGTGCTCCGAACACCGGGGAGCTGTTTTTT,CASSAPNTGELFF
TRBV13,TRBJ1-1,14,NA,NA,TGTGCCAGCAGCTCGAGCAGGGAGATCACTGAAGCTTTCTTT,CASSSSREITEAFF
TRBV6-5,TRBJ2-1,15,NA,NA,TGTGCCAGCAGTTACTCCCGGGGGGCGAACAATGAGCAGTTCTTC,CASSYSRGANNEQFF
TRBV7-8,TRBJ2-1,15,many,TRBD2,TGTGCCAGCAGTCAGAGGACTAGCGGATACAATGAGCAGTTCTTC,CASSQRTSGYNEQFF
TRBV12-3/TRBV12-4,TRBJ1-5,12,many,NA,TGTGCCAGCAGCCTCGGCCCCCAGCCCCAGCATTTT,CASSLGPQPQHF
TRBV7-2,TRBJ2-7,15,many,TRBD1,TGTGCCAGCAGCCAACGGGACAGGGGTCTCCACGAGCAGTACTTC,CASSQRDRGLHEQYF
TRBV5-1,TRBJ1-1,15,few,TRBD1,TGCGCCAGCAGTCCCGGGACAGCTAGATTGGCTAAAGCTTTCTTT,CASSPGTARLAKAFF
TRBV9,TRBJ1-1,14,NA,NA,TGTGCCAGCAGCGTAGCTTCCAGGGGCACTGAAGCTTTCTTT,CASSVASRGTEAFF
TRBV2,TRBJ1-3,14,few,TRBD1,TGTGCCAGCAAACCGACAGGGGGTGGAAACACCATATATTTT,CASKPTGGGNTIYF
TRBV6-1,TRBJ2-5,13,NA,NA,TGTGCCAGCAGTCAATCTCGATCCGAGACCCAGTACTTC,CASSQSRSETQYF
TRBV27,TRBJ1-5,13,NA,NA,TGTGCCAGCAGTTTGGGACCCAACTTACCCCAGCATTTT,CASSLGPNLPQHF